This entry is about one TCR beta chain. Its target is unknown. This sample is part of a study of vaccination and CD4 T cells after COVID-19. Germline loops: CDR1 SQVTM, CDR2 ANQGSEA. V was cut by 7 bases and J by 5 bases, with 14 bases left in between. The CDR3 is 12 amino acids. Sample treatment: approximately 10-day PBMC culture with coronavirus spike peptide pools or control peptides (ViraFEST assay). The assay that was used to sequence DNA from cultured CD4+ T cells was the Oncomine TCR Beta short-read assay. Using its own MiXCR run on the PCR reads, TCRdb lists one record per CDR3 protein. The data hold around 16,000 distinct CDR3 sequences, with 45% to 55% observed a single time.

Sequenced here: CD4+ T cells from blood, cultured in vitro, sampled before SARS-CoV-2 vaccination. This sequence originates from a human donor who had recovered from COVID-19. The genes are TRBV29-1 and TRBJ1-1; weak D call: TRBD1 (5 bases). The CDR3 region has the DNA TGCAGCGCCTACAGGTCGCGGACTGAAGCTTTCTTT. Its translation: CSAYRSRTEAFF.